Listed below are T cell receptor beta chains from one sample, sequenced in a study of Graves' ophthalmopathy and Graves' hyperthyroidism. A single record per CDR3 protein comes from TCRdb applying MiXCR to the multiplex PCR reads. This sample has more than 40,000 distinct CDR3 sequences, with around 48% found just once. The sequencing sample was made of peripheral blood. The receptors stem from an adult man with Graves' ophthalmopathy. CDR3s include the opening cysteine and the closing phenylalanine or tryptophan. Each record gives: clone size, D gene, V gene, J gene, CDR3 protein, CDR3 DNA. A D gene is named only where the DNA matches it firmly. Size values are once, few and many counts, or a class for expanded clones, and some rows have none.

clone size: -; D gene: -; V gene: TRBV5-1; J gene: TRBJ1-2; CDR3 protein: CASSLLVQGTNFTF; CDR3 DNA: TGCGCCAGCAGCTTGCTGGTGCAGGGGACAAACTTCACCTTC
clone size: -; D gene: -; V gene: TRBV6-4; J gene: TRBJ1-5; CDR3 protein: CASNVYIPTVSNQPQHF; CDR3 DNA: TGTGCCAGCAACGTATATATCCCGACAGTTAGCAATCAGCCCCAGCATTTT
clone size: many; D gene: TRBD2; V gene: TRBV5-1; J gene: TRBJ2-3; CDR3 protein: CASSLAARTSGRLEQYF; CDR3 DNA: TGCGCCAGCAGCTTGGCCGCTAGGACTAGCGGGAGGCTGGAGCAGTATTTT
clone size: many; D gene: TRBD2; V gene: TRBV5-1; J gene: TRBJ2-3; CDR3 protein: CASSLAGVATDTQYF; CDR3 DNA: TGCGCCAGCAGCCTAGCGGGAGTAGCGACAGATACGCAGTATTTT
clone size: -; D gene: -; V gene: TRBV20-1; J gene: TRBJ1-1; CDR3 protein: CSATRGNTEAFF; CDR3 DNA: TGCAGTGCTACGAGGGGGAACACTGAAGCTTTCTTT
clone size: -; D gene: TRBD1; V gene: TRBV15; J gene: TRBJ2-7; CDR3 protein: CATSRGTGDYEQYF; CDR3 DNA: TGTGCCACCAGCAGAGGGACAGGAGACTACGAGCAGTACTTC
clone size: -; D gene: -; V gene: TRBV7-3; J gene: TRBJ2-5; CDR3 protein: CASSPEGTGTQYF; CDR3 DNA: TGTGCCAGCAGCCCCGAAGGGACGGGGACCCAGTACTTC
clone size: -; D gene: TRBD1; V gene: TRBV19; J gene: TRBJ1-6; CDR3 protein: CASSIGQGANSPLHF; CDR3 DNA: TGTGCCAGTAGTATTGGGCAGGGGGCGAATTCACCCCTCCACTTT
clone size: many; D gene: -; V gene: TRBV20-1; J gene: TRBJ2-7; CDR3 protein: CSARVGDYRSKEQYF; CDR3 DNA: TGCAGTGCTAGAGTAGGCGACTACCGTTCTAAAGAGCAGTACTTC
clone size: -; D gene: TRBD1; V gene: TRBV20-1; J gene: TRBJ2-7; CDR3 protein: CSATRMDRERNEQYF; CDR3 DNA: TGCAGTGCTACAAGAATGGACAGGGAAAGAAACGAGCAGTACTTC
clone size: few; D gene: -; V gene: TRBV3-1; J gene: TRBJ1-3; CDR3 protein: CASSQSLRVGNTIYF; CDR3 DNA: TGTGCCAGCAGCCAGTCGTTGAGGGTTGGAAACACCATATATTTT
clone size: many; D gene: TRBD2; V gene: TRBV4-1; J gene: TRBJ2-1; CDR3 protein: CASSQGLAGYNEQFF; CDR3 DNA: TGCGCCAGCAGCCAAGGACTAGCGGGGTACAATGAGCAGTTCTTC
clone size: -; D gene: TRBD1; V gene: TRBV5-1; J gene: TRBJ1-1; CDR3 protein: CASSLTGGNTEACF; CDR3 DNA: TGCGCCAGCAGCTTGACAGGGGGCAACACTGAAGCTTGCTTT
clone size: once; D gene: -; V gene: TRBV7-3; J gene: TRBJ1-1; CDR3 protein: CASNLEGGTEAFF; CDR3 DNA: TGTGCCAGCAACTTAGAGGGAGGAACTGAAGCTTTCTTT
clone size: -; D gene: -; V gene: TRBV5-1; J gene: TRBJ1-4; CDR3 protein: CASSLRGSDEKLFF; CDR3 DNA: TGCGCCAGCAGCCTCCGGGGCTCAGATGAAAAACTGTTTTTT
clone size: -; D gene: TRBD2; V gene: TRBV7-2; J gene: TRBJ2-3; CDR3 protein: CASSFLRGPAGSSTHTQYF; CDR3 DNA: TGTGCCAGCAGCTTCCTTAGAGGGCCAGCGGGATCTAGCACACATACGCAGTATTTT
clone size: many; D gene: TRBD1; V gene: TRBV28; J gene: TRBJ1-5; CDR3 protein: CASRRQGPLRPQHF; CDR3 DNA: TGTGCCAGCCGTAGACAGGGACCGTTGCGGCCCCAGCATTTT
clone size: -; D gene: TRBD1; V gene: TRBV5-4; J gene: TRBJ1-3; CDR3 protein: CASSLGQGGGNTIYF; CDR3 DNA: TGTGCCAGCAGCTTAGGACAGGGAGGCGGAAACACCATATATTTT
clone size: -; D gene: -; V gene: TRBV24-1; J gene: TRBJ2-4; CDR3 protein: CASRIQGITGKNIQYF; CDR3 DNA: TGTGCCAGCAGGATCCAGGGGATTACTGGCAAAAACATTCAGTACTTC
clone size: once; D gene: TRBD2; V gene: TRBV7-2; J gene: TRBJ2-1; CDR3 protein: CASSRPPSGIGLFF; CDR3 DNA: TGTGCCAGCAGCCGGCCCCCTAGCGGCATAGGTTTGTTCTTC
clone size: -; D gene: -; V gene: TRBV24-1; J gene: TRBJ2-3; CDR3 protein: CATSGDRDTQYF; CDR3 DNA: TGTGCCACCAGTGGAGACAGAGATACGCAGTATTTT
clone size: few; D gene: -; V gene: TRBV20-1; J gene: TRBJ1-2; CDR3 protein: CSASGVDYTF; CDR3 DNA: TGCAGTGCCTCAGGTGTCGACTACACCTTC
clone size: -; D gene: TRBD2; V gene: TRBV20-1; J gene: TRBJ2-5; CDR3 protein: CSAPLAEKETQYF; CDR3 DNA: TGCAGTGCCCCCCTAGCGGAAAAAGAGACCCAGTACTTC
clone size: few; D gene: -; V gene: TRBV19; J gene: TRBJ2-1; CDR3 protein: CASSISAGGYNEQFF; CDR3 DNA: TGTGCCAGTAGTATATCGGCAGGCGGTTACAATGAGCAGTTCTTC
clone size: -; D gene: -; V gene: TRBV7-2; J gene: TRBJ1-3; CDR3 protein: CASSLALNTIYF; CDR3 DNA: TGTGCCAGCAGCTTAGCACTGAACACCATATATTTT
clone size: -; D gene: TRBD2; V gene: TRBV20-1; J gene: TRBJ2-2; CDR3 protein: CSTYSGVGELFF; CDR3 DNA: TGCAGTACCTATAGCGGGGTGGGGGAGCTGTTTTTT
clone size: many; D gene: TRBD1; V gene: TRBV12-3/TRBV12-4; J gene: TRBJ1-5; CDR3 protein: CASSKTGGGNQPQHF; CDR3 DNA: TGTGCCAGCAGCAAAACAGGGGGTGGGAATCAGCCCCAGCATTTT
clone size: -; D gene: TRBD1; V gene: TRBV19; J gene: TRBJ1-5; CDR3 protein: CASRLTGYSNQPQHF; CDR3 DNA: TGTGCCAGTAGGCTGACAGGGTATAGCAATCAGCCCCAGCATTTT
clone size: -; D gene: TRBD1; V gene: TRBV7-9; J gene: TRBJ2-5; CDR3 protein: CASTLQGVGSGTQYF; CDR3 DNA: TGTGCCAGCACCTTGCAGGGGGTTGGCAGTGGAACCCAGTACTTC
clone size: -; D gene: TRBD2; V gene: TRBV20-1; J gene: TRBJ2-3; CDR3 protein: CSARDQGLAGVLSPGDTQYF; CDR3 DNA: TGCAGTGCTAGAGATCAGGGACTAGCGGGAGTTTTGTCCCCAGGGGATACGCAGTATTTT
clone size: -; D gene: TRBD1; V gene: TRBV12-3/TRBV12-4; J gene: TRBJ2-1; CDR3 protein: CASRGTGVSLNEQFF; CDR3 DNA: TGTGCCAGCAGAGGGACAGGGGTGAGCCTCAATGAGCAGTTCTTC
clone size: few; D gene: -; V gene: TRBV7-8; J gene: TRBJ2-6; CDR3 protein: CASSQRGFSGANVLTF; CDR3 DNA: TGTGCCAGCAGCCAAAGGGGCTTCTCTGGGGCCAACGTCCTGACTTTC
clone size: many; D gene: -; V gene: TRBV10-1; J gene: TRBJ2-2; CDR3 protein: CASSEFSGGTGELFF; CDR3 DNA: TGCGCCAGCAGTGAGTTTAGCGGAGGCACCGGGGAGCTGTTTTTT
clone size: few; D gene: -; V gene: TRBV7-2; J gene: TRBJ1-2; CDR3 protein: CASSLNSYGYTF; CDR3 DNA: TGTGCCAGCAGCTTAAATAGCTATGGCTACACCTTC
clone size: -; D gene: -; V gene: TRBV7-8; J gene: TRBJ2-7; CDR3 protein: CASSQEQYF; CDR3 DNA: TGTGCCAGCAGCCAAGAGCAGTACTTC
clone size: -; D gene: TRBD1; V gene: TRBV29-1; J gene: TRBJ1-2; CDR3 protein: CSVPTGGYGYTF; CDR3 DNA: TGCAGCGTTCCTACAGGGGGCTATGGCTACACCTTC
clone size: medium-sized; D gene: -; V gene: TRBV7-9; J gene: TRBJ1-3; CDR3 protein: CATGNTIYF; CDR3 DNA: TGTGCCACCGGAAACACCATATATTTT
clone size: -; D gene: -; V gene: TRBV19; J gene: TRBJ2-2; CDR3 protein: CASRTPMEGGGELFF; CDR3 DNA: TGTGCCAGTAGAACCCCAATGGAGGGGGGCGGGGAGCTGTTTTTT
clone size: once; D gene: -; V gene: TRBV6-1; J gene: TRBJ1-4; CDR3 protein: CASSDTGGGEKLFF; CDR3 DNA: TGTGCCAGCAGTGACACAGGCGGCGGTGAAAAACTGTTTTTT
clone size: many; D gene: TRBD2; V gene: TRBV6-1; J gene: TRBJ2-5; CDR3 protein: CASSNLAGGQETQYF; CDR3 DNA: TGTGCCAGCAGTAATCTAGCGGGAGGGCAAGAGACCCAGTACTTC
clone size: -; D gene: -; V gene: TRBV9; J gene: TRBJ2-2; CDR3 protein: CASSTEPGELFF; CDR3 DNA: TGTGCCAGCAGCACGGAACCCGGGGAGCTGTTTTTT